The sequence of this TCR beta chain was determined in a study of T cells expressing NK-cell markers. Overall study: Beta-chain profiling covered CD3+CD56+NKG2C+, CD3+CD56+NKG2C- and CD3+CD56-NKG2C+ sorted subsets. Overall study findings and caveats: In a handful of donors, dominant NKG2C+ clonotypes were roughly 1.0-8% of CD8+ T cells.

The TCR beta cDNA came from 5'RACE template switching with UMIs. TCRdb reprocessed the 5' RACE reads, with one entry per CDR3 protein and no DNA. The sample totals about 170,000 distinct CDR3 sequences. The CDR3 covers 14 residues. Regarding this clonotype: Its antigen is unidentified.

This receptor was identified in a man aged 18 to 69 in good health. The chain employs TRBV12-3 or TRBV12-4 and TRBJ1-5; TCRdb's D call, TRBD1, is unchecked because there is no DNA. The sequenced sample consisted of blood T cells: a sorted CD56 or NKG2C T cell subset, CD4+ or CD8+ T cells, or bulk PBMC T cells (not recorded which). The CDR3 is CASSSPGSNQPQHF.